One sample yielded the 19 T cell receptor beta chains listed below, sequenced in a study of radiotherapy plus CTLA-4 blockade in lung cancer. Sequencing was performed with immunoSEQ multiplex PCR; in TCRdb, only in-frame clones are kept and a portion is missing. Of around 70,000 clones listed, around 87% are singletons. The input for sequencing was peripheral blood, taken from a patient treated with radiotherapy plus ipilimumab. The receptors were gathered from a human donor with non-small cell lung cancer that progressed on radiotherapy plus ipilimumab.

V gene TRBV30 combines with J gene TRBJ2-3, with TRBD1 matching 7 bases. The CDR3 consists of 14 residues. V was clipped by 1 base and J by 4 bases; unmatched bases: 5. In germline, CDR1 is GTSNPN, CDR2 SVGIG (reference sequence). The CDR3 sequence is CAWSDTGAPDTQYF. CDR3 coding DNA: TGTGCCTGGAGTGATACAGGGGCACCAGATACGCAGTATTTT.

The sample holds a few counts of this clone. This chain links TRBV29-1 with TRBJ2-2, with 10 bases aligning to TRBD2. The V and J ends lost 7 bases and 5 bases, in that order; junction bases with no gene match: 7. This CDR3 has 14 amino acids. CDR1 and CDR2 (germline): SQVTM, ANQGSEA. The CDR3 sequence: CSARAGGWTGELFF. The CDR3 DNA follows: TGCAGCGCCCGAGCGGGAGGGTGGACCGGGGAGCTGTTTTTT.

The V gene is TRBV5-8, the J gene TRBJ1-1; D is ambiguous. Trimming shortened V by 0 bases and J by 10 bases, and 16 bases separated the two germline ends. CDR1 SGHTS and CDR2 YDEGEE come from the germline V gene. This CDR3 region has 14 residues. The CDR3: CASSLAVDARTAFF. In DNA form, the CDR3 reads TGTGCCAGCAGCTTGGCCGTGGATGCTAGGACAGCTTTCTTT. The whole variable domain, filled in from reference TRBV5-8 and TRBJ1-1, reads EAGVTQSPTHLIKTRGQQATLRCSPISGHTSVYWYQQALGLGLQFLLWYDEGEERNRGNFPPRFSGRQFPNYSSELNVNALELEDSALYLCASSLAVDARTAFFGQGTRLTVV.

The chain carries TRBV11-3 and TRBJ2-7; D gene unclear. Deletions cut 5 bases from V and 10 bases from J, with 18 bases between. The CDR3 loop spans 13 amino acids. Germline CDR1 SGHNT, CDR2 YENEEA. The CDR3 here is CASSLGSHPEQYF. CDR3 sequence (DNA): TGTGCCAGCAGCCTCGGGTCTCACCCCGAACAGTACTTC.

This chain connects TRBV18 to TRBJ2-4; TRBD1 agrees at 10 bases. Trimming removed 3 bases from V and 4 bases from J; junction bases left unmatched: 6. The CDR3 totals 16 residues. Germline V lookup: CDR1 KGHSH, CDR2 LQKENI. The CDR3 reads CASSPWDRGGKNIQYF. The CDR3 DNA follows: TGTGCCAGCTCACCGTGGGACAGGGGAGGGAAAAACATTCAGTACTTC.

This chain links TRBV18 with TRBJ2-3; D ambiguous. The germline V gene has CDR1 KGHSH and CDR2 LQKENI. The CDR3 has 12 residues. V lost 2 bases to trimming and J lost 6 bases, with 6 bases between them. CDR3 in amino acids: CASSPGGDTQYF. CDR3 sequence (DNA): TGTGCCAGCTCACCAGGTGGTGATACGCAGTATTTT.

The chain has TRBV19 and TRBJ2-3; 8 bases line up with TRBD2. This CDR3 has 13 amino acids. CDR1 and CDR2 (germline): LNHDA, SQIVND (reference sequence). The junction had 3 bases not matched to a gene; V was cut back by 4 bases and J by 6 bases. The CDR3 DNA reads as TGTGCCAGTAGTACCGGACTAGCTGATACGCAGTATTTT. Its protein is CASSTGLADTQYF. Together with reference TRBV19 and TRBJ2-3, the CDR3 gives the full variable domain: DGGITQSPKYLFRKEGQNVTLSCEQNLNHDAMYWYRQDPGQGLRLIYYSQIVNDFQKGDIAEGYSVSREKKESFPLTVTSAQKNPTAFYLCASSTGLADTQYFGPGTRLTVL.

The genes are TRBV27 and TRBJ2-3; perhaps TRBD2 as D (6 bases). CDR1 MNHEY and CDR2 SMNVEV come from the germline V gene (reference sequence). The V end lost 6 bases, the J end lost 3 bases, and 13 bases lay between the germline ends. This CDR3 has 14 residues. The CDR3 DNA is TGTGCCAGCAGAACACCCGGAGGGACAGATACGCAGTATTTT. Translation: CASRTPGGTDTQYF.

This chain uses TRBV5-8 with TRBJ2-2; 10 bases are a match to TRBD1. Germline V CDR1 and CDR2: SGHTS, YDEGEE. The CDR3 length is 16 residues. V dropped 5 bases and J dropped 6; count of bases not matched to a gene: 10. The CDR3 DNA reads TGTGCCAGCAGGCGACCGGGACAGGGGAGGGCCGGGGAGCTGTTTTTT. It translates to CASRRPGQGRAGELFF.

The chain employs TRBV5-4 and TRBJ1-6; TRBD1 agrees at 8 bases. V was clipped by 5 bases and J by 8 bases; unmatched bases: 12. The CDR3 is made up of 16 amino acids. Germline CDR1 is SGHNT and CDR2 is YYREEE (reference sequence). The CDR3 region is CASRSLQQGVDSPLHF. The CDR3 nucleotides read TGTGCCAGCAGATCTCTACAACAGGGGGTTGATTCACCCCTCCACTTT.

V usage is TRBV4-1 and J usage is TRBJ2-3; D gene ambiguous. This CDR3 is built from 16 residues. Trimming cost V 1 base and J 0 bases, with 11 bases left between them. The germline CDR1 and CDR2 sequences are MGHRA and YSYEKL. In DNA, the CDR3 is TGCGCCAGCAGCCAAGTTCAGACAAGTAGCACAGATACGCAGTATTTT. This sequence encodes CASSQVQTSSTDTQYF.

The chain has TRBV5-1 and TRBJ2-7; 11 bases agree with TRBD2. From germline, CDR1 is SGHRS and CDR2 YFSETQ. Losses at the gene ends were 4 bases for V and 4 bases for J; bases not matched to a gene: 10. The CDR3 loop spans 16 amino acids. The CDR3 DNA reads TGCGCCAGCAGCAGGGGGTCGGGACTAGCGGCTTACGAGCAGTACTTC. Translating gives CASSRGSGLAAYEQYF.

The sample holds one count of this clone. This chain joins TRBV30 and TRBJ1-2; TRBD1 aligns across 11 bases. V gave up 2 bases and J gave up 8 bases; unmatched junction bases: 7. CDR3 length: 14 residues. In germline, CDR1 is GTSNPN, CDR2 SVGIG (reference sequence). CDR3 DNA: TGTGCCTGGAGTAGAATGGGACAGGGGGACGGCTACACCTTC. Amino acid sequence: CAWSRMGQGDGYTF.

The chain combines TRBV27 with TRBJ2-1, with D unclear. The CDR3 totals 14 residues. Germline-derived CDR1 and CDR2 are MNHEY and SMNVEV (reference sequence). V was shortened by 6 bases and J by 1 base, with 10 bases between the two germline ends. CDR3 sequence: CASSQVDSYNEQFF. CDR3 in DNA: TGTGCCAGCAGCCAGGTGGATTCCTACAATGAGCAGTTCTTC.

This chain uses TRBV18 with TRBJ1-5; D gene uncertain. This CDR3 comprises 16 residues. Germline loops: CDR1 KGHSH, CDR2 LQKENI. The V end was cut by 6 bases, the J end by 3 bases, with 18 bases between. The CDR3 spells CASSPRRAANNQPQHF. The CDR3 bases are TGTGCCAGCTCCCCTAGGAGAGCGGCAAACAATCAGCCCCAGCATTTT.

This clone was picked up one time. The chain employs TRBV25-1 and TRBJ2-7; the D call may be TRBD1 or TRBD2 (5 bases each). V lost 4 bases to trimming and J lost 6 bases, with 7 bases between them. The CDR3 is made up of 11 amino acids. Germline V gene data show CDR1 as MGHDK and CDR2 as SYGVNS. The DNA of the CDR3 is TGTGCCAGCAGTGGGGGGTCCGAGCAGTACGTC. This codes for CASSGGSEQYV.

Details on this clone: The CDR3 does not end in the conserved phenylalanine or tryptophan, so this is likely a read error. The CDR3 loop is CAISGTLNTEAFS. The CDR3 DNA is TGTGCCATCAGTGGGACACTGAACACTGAAGCTTTCTCT. The gene calls are TRBV10-3 and TRBJ1-1; TRBD1 is a possible D gene (5 bases). This CDR3 is built from 13 residues. Germline CDR1 and CDR2: ENHRY and SYGVKD. V was trimmed by 4 bases and J by 0 bases, leaving 6 bases between them.

The chain carries TRBV6-5 and TRBJ1-3; possible D gene TRBD1, 5 bases. The CDR3 loop spans 14 amino acids. Trimming took off 3 bases at V and 2 bases at J, with 8 bases between the two ends. Germline values: CDR1 MNHEY, CDR2 SVGAGI. The CDR3 DNA reads as TGTGCCAGCAGTTATGGGACTACTGGAAACACCATATATTTT. Its translation: CASSYGTTGNTIYF.

Only one count was recorded for this clone. V usage is TRBV30 and J usage is TRBJ1-5, with D possibly being TRBD1 (6 bases). The CDR3 spans 16 residues. CDR1 GTSNPN and CDR2 SVGIG come from the germline V gene (reference sequence). V gave up 2 bases and J gave up 4 bases, with 18 bases separating them. The CDR3 sequence is CAWSHPGGSTNQPQHF. CDR3 coding DNA: TGTGCCTGGAGTCACCCCGGGGGCAGTACTAATCAGCCCCAGCATTTT.